This T cell receptor (beta chain) was obtained from a study of T cell repertoires in cytomegalovirus infection. Deletions cut 4 bases from V and 3 bases from J, with 6 bases between. The CDR3 is 12 residues long. CDR1 and CDR2 (germline): SGHAT, FQNNGV. MiXCR was run by TCRdb on the reads, yielding one entry per CDR3 protein. The data contain fewer than 700,000 distinct CDR3 sequences, more than 20% of them singletons. This clonotype occurred many times. The sequenced sample consisted of CD8+ T cells from PBMCs. The chain joins TRBV11-2 to TRBJ1-2, with D hard to call. This receptor was identified in a human donor in good health (CMV status not recorded). Some clones in this sample may be carry-over from other donors' samples. CDR3 sequence: CASSSEHYGYTF. The CDR3 coding sequence is TGTGCCAGCAGCTCAGAACACTATGGCTACACCTTC. Looking up the rest from reference TRBV11-2 and TRBJ1-2 gives the full variable domain: EAGVAQSPRYKIIEKRQSVAFWCNPISGHATLYWYQQILGQGPKLLIQFQNNGVVDDSQLPKDRFSAERLKGVDSTLKIQPAKLEDSAVYLCASSSEHYGYTFGSGTRLTVV.